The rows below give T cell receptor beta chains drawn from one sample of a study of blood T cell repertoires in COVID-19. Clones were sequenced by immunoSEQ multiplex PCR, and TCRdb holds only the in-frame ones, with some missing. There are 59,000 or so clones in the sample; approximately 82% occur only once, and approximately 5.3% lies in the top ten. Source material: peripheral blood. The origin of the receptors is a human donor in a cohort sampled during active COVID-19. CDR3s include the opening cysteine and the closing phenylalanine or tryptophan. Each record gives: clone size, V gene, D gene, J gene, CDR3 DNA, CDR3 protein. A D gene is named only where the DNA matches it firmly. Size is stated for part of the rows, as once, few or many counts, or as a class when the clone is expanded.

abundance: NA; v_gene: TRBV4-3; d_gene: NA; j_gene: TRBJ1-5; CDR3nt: TGCGCCAGCAGCCATGGATCCCGGGACACCCCTGAGCCCCAGCATTTT; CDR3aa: CASSHGSRDTPEPQHF
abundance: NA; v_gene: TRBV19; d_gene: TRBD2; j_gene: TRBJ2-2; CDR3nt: TGTGCCAGTAGTTCCCAAGCGGGGGGTGCCAACACCGGGGAGCTGTTTTTT; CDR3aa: CASSSQAGGANTGELFF
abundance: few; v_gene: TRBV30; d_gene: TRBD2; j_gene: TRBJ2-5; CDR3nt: TGTGCCAGAACACGGGGGGGCCAGAGGGAGACCCAGTACTTC; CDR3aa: CARTRGGQRETQYF
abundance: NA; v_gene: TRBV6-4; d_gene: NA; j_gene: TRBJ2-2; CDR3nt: TGTGCCAGCAGTCCCTCTACCTCGAACACCGGGGAGCTGTTTTTT; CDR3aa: CASSPSTSNTGELFF
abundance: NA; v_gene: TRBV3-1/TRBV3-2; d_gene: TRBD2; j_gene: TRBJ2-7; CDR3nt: TGTGCCAGCAGCCAAGTGCCTAGCGGGTTCTACGAGCAGTACTTC; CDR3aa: CASSQVPSGFYEQYF
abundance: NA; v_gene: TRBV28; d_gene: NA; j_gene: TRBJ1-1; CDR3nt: TGTGCCAGCAGGCTAGGACACCCGAACACTGAAGCTTTCTTT; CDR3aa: CASRLGHPNTEAFF
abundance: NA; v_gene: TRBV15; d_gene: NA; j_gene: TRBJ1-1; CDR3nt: TGTGCCACCAGCAGAGCTAGGGGGGGCACTGAAGCTTTCTTT; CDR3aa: CATSRARGGTEAFF
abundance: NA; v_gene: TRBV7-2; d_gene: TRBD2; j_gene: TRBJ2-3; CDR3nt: TGTGCCAGCAGTTTCAGCGGGGGGGTAGATACGCAGTATTTT; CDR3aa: CASSFSGGVDTQYF
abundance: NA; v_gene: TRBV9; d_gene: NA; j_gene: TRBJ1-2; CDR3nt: TGTGCCAGCAGCGTAGACGGGATTTACTATGGCTACACCTTC; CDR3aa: CASSVDGIYYGYTF
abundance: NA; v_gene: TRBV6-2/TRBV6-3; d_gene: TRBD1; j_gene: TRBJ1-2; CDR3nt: TGTGCCAGCAGTTACGGGACAGGGAAGTCTGGCTACACCTTC; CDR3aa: CASSYGTGKSGYTF
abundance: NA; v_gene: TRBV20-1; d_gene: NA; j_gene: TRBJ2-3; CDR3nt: TGCAGTGCTGAACAGGGAGATACGCAGTATTTT; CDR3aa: CSAEQGDTQYF
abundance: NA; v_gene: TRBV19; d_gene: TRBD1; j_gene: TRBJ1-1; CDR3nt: TGTGCCAGTAGTATAGACAGGGGGACTGAAGCTTTCTTT; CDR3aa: CASSIDRGTEAFF
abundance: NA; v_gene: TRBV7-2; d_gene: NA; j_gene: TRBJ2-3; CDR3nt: TGTGCCAGCAGCCCCCCAGGGGCCACCACAGATACGCAGTATTTT; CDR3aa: CASSPPGATTDTQYF
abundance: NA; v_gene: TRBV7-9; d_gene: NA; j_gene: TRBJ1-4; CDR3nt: TGTGCCAGCAGAGCCCTCCATGCAACTAATGAAAAACTGTTTTTT; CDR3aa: CASRALHATNEKLFF
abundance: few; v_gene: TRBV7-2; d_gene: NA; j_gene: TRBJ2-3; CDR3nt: TGTGCCAGCGCCGATAGGGGGGGCCCAGATACGCAGTATTTT; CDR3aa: CASADRGGPDTQYF
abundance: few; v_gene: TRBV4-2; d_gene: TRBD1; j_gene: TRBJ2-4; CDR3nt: TGTGCCAGCAGCCAAGAGGCAGGGGGTGAGGGCAAAAACATTCAGTACTTC; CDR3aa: CASSQEAGGEGKNIQYF
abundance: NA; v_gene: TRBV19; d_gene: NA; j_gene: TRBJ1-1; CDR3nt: TGTGCCAGTTGTCCCGGGACATATAACACTGAAGCTTTCTTT; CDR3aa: CASCPGTYNTEAFF